This T cell receptor (beta chain) came from a study of tumor-infiltrating lymphocytes in primary liver carcinoma. Study summary: Those enrolled were patients of both sexes, who were aged 30 to 69 years.

Production of TCR beta cDNA used around 0.45 ug total RNA together with a constant-region primer. A slightly modified ARM-PCR protocol with three nested multiplex PCR rounds produced these TCR beta libraries. Running roughly 10 cycles apiece, the first two PCR rounds relied on TRBV1-TRBV30 forward primers together with a C-beta reverse primer. TCRdb itself ran the multiplex PCR reads through MiXCR, one entry per CDR3 protein. The sample carries 20,000 to 30,000 distinct CDR3 sequences, around 84% recorded once. Bulk tissue was left unsorted, and RNA and DNA were co-extracted from 20-30 mg of it. Surgical resection treated primary liver carcinoma in the patients. Whole-study findings and limits: Significantly greater top-250-clone fractions characterized tumors relative to blood (p = 0.039). Between tumor regions, pairs overlapped more than tumor-adjacent and tumor-blood pairs did.

This clonotype was recorded once. The antigen remains undetermined. The CDR3 covers 17 residues. Germline CDR1 is SGHAT and CDR2 is FQNNGV. The V gene lost 5 bases and the J gene lost 15 bases, with 32 bases spanning the gap. This rearrangement joins TRBV11-2 to TRBJ2-1; D call uncertain. The TCR comes from a man aged 35 to 55 with primary liver carcinoma and hepatitis B virus infection. Material: liver tumor tissue from sampling region 3. Subset described: tumor region T3, left-lateral pole. The chain's CDR3 is CASSHQSLRNSYNELFF. CDR3 nucleotides: TGTGCCAGCAGCCACCAGAGTTTGAGAAACTCCTACAATGAACTGTTCTTC. The full variable domain, completed using reference TRBV11-2 and TRBJ2-1, is EAGVAQSPRYKIIEKRQSVAFWCNPISGHATLYWYQQILGQGPKLLIQFQNNGVVDDSQLPKDRFSAERLKGVDSTLKIQPAKLEDSAVYLCASSHQSLRNSYNELFFGPGTRLTVL.